The clone carrying this T cell receptor (beta chain) has only a few counts. This CDR3 has 12 residues. V shed 6 bases and J shed 3 bases, with 8 bases lying between them. CDR1 and CDR2 from the germline V gene are SEHNR and FQNEAQ (reference sequence). Libraries were prepared by immunoSEQ multiplex PCR; TCRdb keeps only in-frame clonotypes and omits some of them. Of some 15,000 clones in the sample, 89% were seen once. This specimen comes from a study of chemoradiotherapy in HPV16-positive cancers. This clonotype was obtained from a human donor with HPV-associated anogenital cancer. This chain connects TRBV7-9 to TRBJ1-1; D gene unclear. Sequencing was performed on blood, taken from a patient who underwent chemoradiotherapy. In DNA form, the CDR3 reads TGTGCCAGCAGTCCCGACTACACTGAAGCTTTCTTT. It codes for CASSPDYTEAFF.